The 8 T cell receptor beta chains below all came from one sample that was sequenced in a study of T-cell memory formation after mild COVID-19 (dated by TCRdb to about 2021). The protocol used for the library was 5' RACE. TCRdb names Illumina NovaSeq 6000 as the instrument used. TCRdb reanalyzed the raw reads on its own, using fastp at Q25 for trimming and MiXCR for clone calling, and kept in-frame beta chains. Each entry merges the rows of one CDR3 protein and shows their most common DNA and genes. A total of about 470,000 distinct CDR3 sequences appear in this sample, 15% to 20% of them only once. The ten top clones hold 12% of the sample. The sample was PBMCs or a T cell subset sorted from them (not recorded which). These receptors all come from an adult woman who had mild COVID-19 (a few samples of this study predate the infection). The sample titles of this study are shuffled in the database, so cell type and time point are left out; the donor was told from shared clones.

The V gene is TRBV7-9, the J gene TRBJ2-3, with TRBD2 matching over 12 bases. The germline V gene encodes CDR1 SEHNR and CDR2 FQNEAQ (reference sequence). Trimming removed 7 bases from V and 2 bases from J; junction bases left unmatched: 7. This CDR3 is built from 16 residues. CDR3 sequence reads: CASNELAGGTTDTQYF. CDR3 bases: TGTGCCAGCAACGAGCTAGCGGGGGGGACCACAGATACGCAGTATTTT.

V is TRBV7-8 and J is TRBJ1-1; TRBD1 aligns across 8 bases. The CDR3 loop spans 14 amino acids. Trimming at V came to 4 bases and at J to 4 bases, leaving 5 bases not matched to a gene. Germline CDR1 SGHVS, CDR2 FQNEAQ. CDR3 DNA sequence: TGTGCCAGCAGCTCCCGACAGGGGATCACTGAAGCTTTCTTT. Its protein is CASSSRQGITEAFF.

This clonotype was seen more than once but under ten times. V usage is TRBV30 and J usage is TRBJ2-3; no reliable D call. The CDR3 is 18 amino acids. Germline V CDR1 and CDR2: GTSNPN, SVGIG (reference sequence). Trimming removed 6 bases from V and 0 bases from J, with 25 bases in between. The CDR3 loop is CACSVGAVRSHSTDTQYF. The CDR3 region has the DNA TGTGCCTGCTCGGTGGGCGCTGTAAGGAGCCATAGCACAGATACGCAGTATTTT.

The chain links TRBV7-9 to TRBJ1-4; 7 bases fit TRBD1. The germline CDR1 and CDR2 sequences are SEHNR and FQNEAQ (reference sequence). The CDR3 has 18 residues. Trimming cost V 6 bases and J 6 bases; bases outside gene matches: 19. The CDR3 reads CASSLGQLLNRGDEKLFF. For the CDR3, the DNA is TGTGCCAGCAGTCTGGGACAGTTACTGAATCGGGGGGATGAAAAACTGTTTTTT.

This clonotype was observed a few times. The V and J genes are TRBV7-2 and TRBJ2-5; tentatively, D is TRBD2 (6 bases). The germline V gene encodes CDR1 SGHTA and CDR2 FQGNSA. V shed 5 bases and J shed 3 bases, with 16 bases lying between them. The length of the CDR3 is 15 residues. DNA for the CDR3: TGTGCCAGCAGCAGACAATTGAGGGAGGAAGAGACCCAGTACTTC. It translates to CASSRQLREEETQYF.

J is TRBJ1-5 and V is TRBV3-1; perhaps TRBD1 as D (6 bases). The germline V gene has CDR1 LGHDT and CDR2 YNNKEL (reference sequence). V was clipped by 1 base and J by 7 bases, with 11 bases between them. This CDR3 has 14 amino acids. The CDR3 reads CASSQAGAGQPQHF. CDR3 nucleotides: TGTGCCAGCAGCCAAGCGGGGGCAGGGCAGCCCCAGCATTTT.

This chain joins TRBV6-5 and TRBJ1-2; a possible D gene is TRBD1 (5 bases). Looked up from germline, CDR1 is MNHEY and CDR2 is SVGAGI. V was shortened by 2 bases and J by 4 bases, with 14 bases between the two germline ends. This CDR3 region has 15 residues. CDR3: CASSYTRRVVYGYTF. DNA for the CDR3: TGTGCCAGCAGTTACACGCGCAGGGTGGTCTATGGCTACACCTTC.

This clonotype was counted only a few times. The chain uses TRBV4-3 and TRBJ2-3; either TRBD1 or TRBD2 may fit D (5 bases each). Trimming took off 0 bases at V and 1 base at J, with 14 bases between the two ends. CDR1 is LGHNA and CDR2 is YSLEER in the germline V gene. There are 17 residues in the CDR3. In DNA, the CDR3 is TGCGCCAGCAGCCAAGATGCACTCTTGGGGGGCACAGATACGCAGTATTTT. The encoded protein is CASSQDALLGGTDTQYF.